This T cell receptor beta chain derives from a study of CD8+CD57+ T cells in acquired aplastic anemia. Study as a whole: The DNA of sorted CD4+ and CD8+ cells averaged around 3.2 ug. Healthy-donor CD4+ cells averaged roughly 10.8 million reads.

Germline CDR1 is MGHDK and CDR2 is SYGVNS. V lost 4 bases to trimming and J lost 9 bases, with 10 bases between them. CDR3 length equals 13 residues. Investigators profiled TCR beta VDJ and CDR3 from genomic DNA template. MiXCR, run by TCRdb on the reads, gives a single entry per CDR3 protein. The sample shows under 250,000 distinct CDR3 sequences, almost 35% of them seen only once. This chain connects TRBV25-1 to TRBJ1-6; weak D call: TRBD1 (5 bases). Sequencing was carried out using sorted CD4+, CD8+, or CD8+CD57+ T cells (not recorded which) from PBMCs. The receptor was derived from a human donor in good health, serving as a control. The CDR3 sequence: CASSAQDGSPLHF. CDR3 nucleotides: TGTGCCAGCAGTGCACAGGATGGTTCACCCCTCCACTTT.